The sample holds a few counts of the clone carrying this T cell receptor beta chain. Its antigen is undetermined. These data belong to a study of CD8 T cells in ankylosing spondylitis. General study findings and limits: Reportedly, significant enrichment of disease-linked clones occurred in matched ankylosing spondylitis synovial fluid. Several highly homologous variants made up a TCR beta motif, and this motif appeared characteristic of ankylosing spondylitis blood.

Molecular-barcoded quantitative 5'-RACE produced these TCR beta libraries. TCRdb ran MiXCR on the 5' RACE reads and lists one entry per CDR3 protein. The sample includes 450,000 or so distinct CDR3 sequences, about 25% of them seen just once. Trimming pared 6 bases from V and 7 bases from J, leaving 13 bases between. This CDR3 comprises 14 residues. Sequencing was carried out using blood, either unsorted or a sorted T cell fraction (not recorded which). This clonotype originated in a male donor with ankylosing spondylitis. This sequence joins TRBV12-3 or TRBV12-4 and TRBJ1-6; D perhaps matches TRBD1 (5 bases). CDR3 sequence reads: CASRPQGSNSPLHF. The DNA for the CDR3 is TGTGCCAGCAGACCTCAGGGTTCCAATTCACCCCTCCACTTT.